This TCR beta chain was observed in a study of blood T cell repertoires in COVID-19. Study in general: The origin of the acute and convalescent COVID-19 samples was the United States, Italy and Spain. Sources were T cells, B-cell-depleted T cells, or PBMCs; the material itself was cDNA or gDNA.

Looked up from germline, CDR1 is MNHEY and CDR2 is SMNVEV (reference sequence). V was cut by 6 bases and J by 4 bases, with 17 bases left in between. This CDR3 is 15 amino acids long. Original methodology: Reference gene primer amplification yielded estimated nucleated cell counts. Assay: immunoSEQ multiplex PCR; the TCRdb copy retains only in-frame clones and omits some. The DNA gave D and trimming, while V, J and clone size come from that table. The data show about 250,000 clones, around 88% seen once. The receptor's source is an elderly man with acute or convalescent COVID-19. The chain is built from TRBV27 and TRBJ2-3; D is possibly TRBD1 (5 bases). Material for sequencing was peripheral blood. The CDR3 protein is CASRPRRVLADTQYF. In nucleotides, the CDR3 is TGTGCCAGCAGACCCCGCAGGGTGTTGGCAGATACGCAGTATTTT.